Here is one TCR beta chain with its context. Its matching antigen is unknown. The data were obtained in a study of spatial heterogeneity in lung cancer. The overall study: Fewer alpha-chain than beta-chain sequences were consistently detected. General study points: Blood showed ubiquitous tumor TCRs more often at resection than at routine follow-up.

The study tagged each TCR cDNA molecule with a unique molecular identifier. Each CDR3 protein is one row after TCRdb ran MiXCR on the 5' RACE reads. The sample holds 50,000 to 65,000 distinct CDR3 sequences, less than 10% seen once. As for time point: sample taken at primary tumor resection. No cell sorting; template was whole RNA from tumor, lung tissue or PBMC. The cohort: over 65 early-stage, untreated non-small cell lung cancer patients. The CDR3 totals 14 residues. V lost 8 bases to trimming and J lost 2 bases; unmatched junction nucleotides: 6. The germline gives CDR1 MNHNS, CDR2 SASEGT. Sequences were derived from PBMCs, sampled at surgery. The V gene is TRBV6-1, the J gene TRBJ1-5; TRBD1 matches 7 bases. The TCR was taken from a female donor with early-stage non-small cell lung cancer. CDR3 DNA sequence: TGTGCCAGCGACAGGGACGGGGGCAATCAGCCCCAGCATTTT. Amino acid sequence: CASDRDGGNQPQHF.